This record covers a single T cell receptor beta chain. In germline, CDR1 is SGHTA, CDR2 FQGNSA. J was trimmed by 3 bases and V by 5 bases; bases with no gene match: 8. The CDR3 has 15 amino acids. The record originates from a study of control samples from healthy donors and cancer patients. Some clones are missing from TCRdb's copy, which holds only in-frame ones; the method was immunoSEQ multiplex PCR. The table lists 100,000 or so clones, 80% to 95% of them singletons, with over 0.75% in the top ten. The receptor's source is a woman under 40 in good health. The sequencing sample was made of blood. This sequence joins TRBV7-2 and TRBJ2-3, with 7 bases aligning to TRBD2. CDR3 residues: CASSPSSGFTDTQYF. The CDR3 nucleotides read TGTGCCAGCAGCCCCTCTAGCGGTTTTACAGATACGCAGTATTTT.